The 5 T cell receptor beta chains reported below all come from one sample, sequenced in a study of OX40 agonist ivuxolimab in advanced cancers. The repertoire was sequenced with immunoSEQ multiplex PCR; TCRdb's copy has only in-frame clones and lacks some. Among 75,000 to 95,000 clones listed, 92% were seen once. The sample consisted of CD4+ or CD8+ T cells sorted from blood, taken in a trial of the OX40 agonist ivuxolimab. The source is an adult with an advanced solid tumor such as melanoma, head and neck, liver or kidney cancer.

This chain links TRBV30 with TRBJ1-2; D remains ambiguous. Trimming removed 4 bases from V and 4 bases from J, with 13 bases in between. The CDR3 contains 13 residues. Germline V gene data show CDR1 as GTSNPN and CDR2 as SVGIG (reference sequence). DNA of the CDR3: TGTGCCTGGACCCCCACGGATAGCTATGGCTACACCTTC. Translated: CAWTPTDSYGYTF.

The chain joins TRBV11-2 to TRBJ1-5; no definite D call. This CDR3 is 14 amino acids long. Germline V lookup: CDR1 SGHAT, CDR2 FQNNGV. The germline V and J ends were trimmed by 5 bases and 4 bases, with 12 bases remaining between them. The CDR3 bases are TGTGCCAGCAGCCCGGACCTCTTTAATCAGCCCCAGCATTTT. This codes for CASSPDLFNQPQHF.

The CDR3 region has the DNA TGTGCCAGTAGTACGCTTTTATCTGAAAAACTGTTTTTT. Translation gives CASSTLLSEKLFF. This chain joins TRBV19 and TRBJ1-4; no clear D. The V end was cut by 4 bases, the J end by 7 bases, with 10 bases between. Germline V CDR1 and CDR2: LNHDA, SQIVND (reference sequence). The CDR3 totals 13 residues.

In this sample, this clone turned up once. The J gene is TRBJ1-3, the V gene TRBV5-1, with TRBD1 matching 7 bases. CDR1 and CDR2 from the germline V gene are SGHRS and YFSETQ. The length of the CDR3 is 15 residues. J gave up 4 bases and V 4 bases, and 8 bases lay outside the gene matches. CDR3 protein: CASSQLQGRGNTIYF. DNA for the CDR3: TGCGCCAGCAGCCAACTACAGGGGCGAGGAAACACCATATATTTT.

This clone was detected only once. The rearrangement uses TRBV7-9 and TRBJ1-2; the D is unclear. The CDR3 totals 11 residues. Trimming cost V 1 base and J 11 bases, with 8 bases left between them. Per the germline V gene, CDR1 is SEHNR and CDR2 is FQNEAQ (reference sequence). CDR3 bases: TGTGCCAGCAGCTTAGTCGAGGAATACACCTTC. Translation gives CASSLVEEYTF.